This record covers a single T cell receptor beta chain. Only in-frame clones appear in the TCRdb table, and some are missing; sequencing was by immunoSEQ multiplex PCR. The sample consists of hundreds of thousands of clones, about 96% of them appearing once. This sample is drawn from a study of shared clonotypes between healthy human individuals. This CDR3 contains 14 residues. Between the trimmed V and J ends, which lost 3 bases and 4 bases, there was a span of 13 bases. Germline V gene sequence: CDR1 MDHEN, CDR2 SYDVKM. Terminally differentiated effector memory CD45RA+ cells were left out of the naive CD8 fraction, which was CD45RO-negative and positively selected for CCR7.

This TCR was sampled from a woman aged 30 to 39 in good health. This chain links TRBV28 with TRBJ2-7; maybe TRBD1 (5 bases). Source material: naive CD8+ T cells sorted from blood. CDR3 DNA sequence: TGTGCCAGCAGTTTCAAGGGGTCCTTATACGAGCAGTACTTC. Residues: CASSFKGSLYEQYF.